Listed below are T cell receptor beta chains from one sample, sequenced in a study of naive and memory T cell subsets. TCRdb independently ran MiXCR on the UMI-ligation and nested PCR reads; one entry per CDR3 protein. The table records some 21,000 distinct CDR3 sequences, around 6% of them present only once. The sequencing here drew on skin, taken from a tuberculin skin test site. The receptors come from an adult in good health. Both conserved end residues are part of each CDR3. The order of the fields is CDR3 length, D gene, J gene, V gene, clone size, CDR3 protein, CDR3 DNA. The D gene is left open where the match is weak. Only part of the rows carry a size: once, few, many, or a class if the clone is expanded.

16	.	TRBJ2-1	TRBV7-2	many	CASSLARMSSYNEQFF	TGTGCCAGCAGCTTAGCAAGAATGAGCTCCTACAATGAGCAGTTCTTC
16	TRBD1	TRBJ2-3	TRBV3-1	.	CASSLGGQAPWDTQYF	TGTGCCAGCAGCCTAGGCGGACAGGCCCCATGGGATACGCAGTATTTT
13	.	TRBJ1-3	TRBV2	many	CASTPASSDTIYF	TGTGCCAGCACCCCGGCGAGTTCGGACACCATATATTTT
15	.	TRBJ2-2	TRBV5-1	medium-sized	CASSLVDSGTGELFF	TGCGCCAGCAGCTTGGTAGATTCGGGCACCGGGGAGCTGTTTTTT
13	.	TRBJ2-2	TRBV5-1	few	CASSLQGNGELFF	TGCGCCAGCAGCCTTCAGGGGAACGGGGAGCTGTTTTTT
15	.	TRBJ1-3	TRBV20-1	many	CSARAGRLSGNTIYF	TGCAGTGCTCGGGCGGGACGTCTCTCTGGAAACACCATATATTTT
14	.	TRBJ1-2	TRBV4-1	many	CASSQTGANYGYTF	TGCGCCAGCAGCCAGACGGGAGCTAACTATGGCTACACCTTC
13	.	TRBJ1-6	TRBV20-1	.	CSAEQAAPRSLHF	TGCAGTGCGGAACAGGCGGCCCCAAGGTCCCTCCACTTT
16	.	TRBJ1-4	TRBV4-2	many	CASSQSTDSSTTKLFF	TGTGCCAGCAGCCAATCGACAGACAGTTCGACCACGAAACTGTTTTTT
16	TRBD2	TRBJ2-7	TRBV24-1	medium-sized	CATSEGTSGSPYEQYF	TGTGCCACCAGTGAGGGGACTAGCGGGAGCCCCTACGAGCAGTACTTC
13	.	TRBJ2-4	TRBV13	.	CASSLEQGNIQYF	TGTGCCAGCAGCTTAGAACAGGGAAACATTCAGTACTTC
13	.	TRBJ2-1	TRBV9	few	CASSVSDHNEQFF	TGTGCCAGCAGCGTGTCGGACCACAATGAGCAGTTCTTC
15	.	TRBJ1-3	TRBV4-2	.	CASSQDYGSGNTIYF	TGTGCCAGCAGCCAAGATTACGGCTCTGGAAACACCATATATTTT
15	.	TRBJ2-1	TRBV9	many	CASSVEGTFYNEQFF	TGTGCCAGCAGCGTAGAAGGGACATTTTACAATGAGCAGTTCTTC
16	TRBD2	TRBJ2-1	TRBV5-1	many	CASSWRRTSSYNEQFF	TGCGCCAGCAGCTGGAGACGGACTAGCTCCTACAATGAGCAGTTCTTC
15	TRBD1	TRBJ2-2	TRBV20-1	.	CSALYRGSSGGELFF	TGCAGTGCTCTCTACAGGGGGTCTTCCGGAGGGGAGCTGTTTTTT
13	.	TRBJ1-3	TRBV29-1	many	CSVDGESGNTIYF	TGCAGCGTTGACGGGGAGTCTGGAAACACCATATATTTT
11	.	TRBJ2-1	TRBV7-8	.	CAISLTDEQFF	TGTGCCATCAGCTTGACGGATGAGCAGTTCTTC
13	.	TRBJ1-4	TRBV7-9	medium-sized	CASKRGLDEKLFF	TGTGCCAGCAAACGAGGTCTTGATGAAAAACTGTTTTTT
11	.	TRBJ2-7	TRBV20-1	.	CSASKIGEQYF	TGCAGTGCTAGTAAAATTGGCGAGCAGTACTTC
14	.	TRBJ1-3	TRBV29-1	medium-sized	CSVGLPDPGNTIYF	TGCAGCGTTGGATTACCGGATCCTGGAAACACCATATATTTT
17	.	TRBJ1-5	TRBV4-1	few	CASSQESEGRGDQPQHF	TGCGCCAGCAGCCAAGAAAGTGAAGGGAGGGGGGATCAGCCCCAGCATTTT
15	.	TRBJ2-3	TRBV9	few	CASSVGTTSTDTQYF	TGTGCCAGCAGCGTAGGGACCACTAGCACAGATACGCAGTATTTT
15	TRBD2	TRBJ2-7	TRBV18	many	CASSPGLAGVLEQYF	TGTGCCAGCTCACCAGGGCTAGCGGGAGTTCTCGAGCAGTACTTC
14	.	TRBJ2-1	TRBV28	many	CASSLLQGGDEQFF	TGTGCCAGCAGTTTACTACAGGGAGGGGATGAGCAGTTCTTC
17	.	TRBJ2-2	TRBV2	many	CASSGFRVSANTGELFF	TGTGCCAGCAGTGGTTTCAGGGTATCAGCGAACACCGGGGAGCTGTTTTTT
15	.	TRBJ2-7	TRBV7-9	.	CASSWTGQVYYEQYF	TGTGCCAGCAGCTGGACGGGGCAGGTATACTACGAGCAGTACTTC
17	TRBD2	TRBJ2-1	TRBV12-3/TRBV12-4	.	CASSLANLAGGQDEQFF	TGTGCCAGCAGTTTAGCGAACCTAGCGGGAGGTCAAGATGAGCAGTTCTTC